This T cell receptor (beta chain) was recorded in a study of technical replicates of blood from a few donors. The table came from immunoSEQ multiplex PCR; TCRdb's copy has only in-frame clones and leaves some out. The sample lists some 63,000 clones, more than 75% occurring once. The germline gives CDR1 SNHLY, CDR2 FYNNEI. Germline trimming cut 6 bases from V and 9 bases from J; bases unmatched to any gene: 7. CDR3 size: 13 residues. The genes are TRBV2 and TRBJ2-4; TRBD1 agrees at 8 bases. Sequencing was done on a sample of PBMCs. The sequence was collected from a human donor in good health. Some clones in this sample may be carry-over from other donors' samples. CDR3 residues: CASRSQGVGIQYF. CDR3 sequence (DNA): TGTGCCAGCAGGTCACAGGGGGTCGGCATTCAGTACTTC.